The sequence of this T cell receptor beta chain was determined in a study of OX40 agonist ivuxolimab in advanced cancers. Study-level findings and limits: Clones of CD4+ and CD8+ blood T cells grew by week 6 at doses of 0.1 to 3.0 mg/kg.

Regarding this clone: What it binds is unknown.

V gave up 2 bases and J gave up 8 bases; unmatched junction bases: 9. The CDR3 is 15 residues long. Germline V gene sequence: CDR1 MDHEN, CDR2 SYDVKM. TCRdb's copy holds only in-frame clones and misses some; the assay was immunoSEQ multiplex PCR. The sample lists under 65,000 clones; around 87% were seen once. The chain has TRBV28 and TRBJ2-1; 7 bases match TRBD1. The TCR comes from an adult with an advanced solid tumor such as melanoma, head and neck, liver or kidney cancer. This material consisted of CD4+ or CD8+ T cells sorted from blood, taken in a trial of the OX40 agonist ivuxolimab. The CDR3 region is CASSLDRALIDEQFF. CDR3 nucleotide sequence: TGTGCCAGCAGTTTAGACAGGGCCTTAATCGATGAGCAGTTCTTC. Full variable domain (outside the CDR3, taken from reference TRBV28 and TRBJ2-1): DVKVTQSSRYLVKRTGEKVFLECVQDMDHENMFWYRQDPGLGLRLIYFSYDVKMKEKGDIPEGYSVSREKKERFSLILESASTNQTSMYLCASSLDRALIDEQFFGPGTRLTVL.